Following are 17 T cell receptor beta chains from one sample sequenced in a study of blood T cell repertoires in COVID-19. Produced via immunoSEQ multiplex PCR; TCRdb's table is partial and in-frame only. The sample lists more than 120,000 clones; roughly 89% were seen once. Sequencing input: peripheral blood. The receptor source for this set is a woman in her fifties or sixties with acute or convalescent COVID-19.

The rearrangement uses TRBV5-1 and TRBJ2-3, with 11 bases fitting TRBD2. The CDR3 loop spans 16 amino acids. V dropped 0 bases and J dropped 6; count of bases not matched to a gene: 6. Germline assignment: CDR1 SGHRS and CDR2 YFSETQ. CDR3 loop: CASSLEASGGLDTQYF. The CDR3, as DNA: TGCGCCAGCAGCTTGGAGGCTAGCGGGGGGCTCGATACGCAGTATTTT.

CDR3 protein: CASRRQGIKLFF. CDR3 nucleotide sequence: TGTGCCAGCAGGAGACAGGGGATAAAACTGTTTTTT. This chain connects TRBV6-5 to TRBJ1-4; 8 bases match TRBD1. Germline V gene lookup returns CDR1 MNHEY and CDR2 SVGAGI. Trimming took 6 bases from V and 10 from J; bases not matched to a gene: 4. CDR3 length: 12 amino acids.

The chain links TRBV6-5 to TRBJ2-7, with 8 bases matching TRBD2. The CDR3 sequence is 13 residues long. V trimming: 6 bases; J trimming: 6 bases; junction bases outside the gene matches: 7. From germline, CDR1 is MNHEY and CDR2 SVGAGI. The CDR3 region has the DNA TGTGCCAGCAGAATTGGACTAGCCGGCGAGCAGTACTTC. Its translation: CASRIGLAGEQYF.

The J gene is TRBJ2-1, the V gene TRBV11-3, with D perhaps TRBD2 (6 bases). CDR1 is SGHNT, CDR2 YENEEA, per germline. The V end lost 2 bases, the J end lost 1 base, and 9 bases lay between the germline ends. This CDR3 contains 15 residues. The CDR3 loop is CASSLRAGSYNEQFF. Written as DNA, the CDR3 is TGTGCCAGCAGCTTACGGGCGGGGTCCTACAATGAGCAGTTCTTC.

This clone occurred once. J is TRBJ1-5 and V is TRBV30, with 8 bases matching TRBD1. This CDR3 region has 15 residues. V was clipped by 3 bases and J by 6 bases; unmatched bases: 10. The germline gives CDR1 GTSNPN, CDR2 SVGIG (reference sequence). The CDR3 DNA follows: TGTGCCTGGAGCCCTAAGACAGGGGACGGTCAGCCCCAGCATTTT. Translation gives CAWSPKTGDGQPQHF. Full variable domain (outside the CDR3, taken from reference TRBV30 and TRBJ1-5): SQTIHQWPATLVQPVGSPLSLECTVEGTSNPNLYWYRQAAGRGLQLLFYSVGIGQISSEVPQNLSASRPQDRQFILSSKKLLLSDSGFYLCAWSPKTGDGQPQHFGDGTRLSIL.

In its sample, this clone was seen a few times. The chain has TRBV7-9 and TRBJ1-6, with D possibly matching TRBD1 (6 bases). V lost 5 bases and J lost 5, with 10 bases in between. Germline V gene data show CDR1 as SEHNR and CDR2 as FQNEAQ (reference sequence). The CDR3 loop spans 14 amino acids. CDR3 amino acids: CASSAGQNNSPLHF. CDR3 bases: TGTGCCAGCAGCGCTGGACAGAATAATTCACCCCTCCACTTT.

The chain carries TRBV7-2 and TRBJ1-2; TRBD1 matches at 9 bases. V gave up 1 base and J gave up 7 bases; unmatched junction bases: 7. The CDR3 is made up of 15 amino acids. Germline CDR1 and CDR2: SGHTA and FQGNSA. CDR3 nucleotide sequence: TGTGCCAGCAGCTTAGGTTCGGGACAGGGAGCTGGCTACACCTTC. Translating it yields CASSLGSGQGAGYTF.

CDR3 sequence reads: CASSFEGQGARAFF. The CDR3 bases are TGTGCCAGCAGCTTCGAAGGACAGGGGGCGCGAGCTTTCTTT. V gene TRBV7-9 combines with J gene TRBJ1-1, with 11 bases aligning to TRBD1. V gave up 3 bases and J gave up 10 bases; unmatched junction bases: 7. The CDR3 covers 14 residues. Germline V gives CDR1 SEHNR, CDR2 FQNEAQ (reference sequence). The full variable domain, rest sourced from reference TRBV7-9 and TRBJ1-1, is DTGVSQNPRHKITKRGQNVTFRCDPISEHNRLYWYRQTLGQGPEFLTYFQNEAQLEKSRLLSDRFSAERPKGSFSTLEIQRTEQGDSAMYLCASSFEGQGARAFFGQGTRLTVV.

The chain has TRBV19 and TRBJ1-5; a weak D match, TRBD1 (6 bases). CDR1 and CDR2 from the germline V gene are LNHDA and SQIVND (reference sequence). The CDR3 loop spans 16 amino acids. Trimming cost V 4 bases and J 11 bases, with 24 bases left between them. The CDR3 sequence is CASSTREQGAGWSQHF. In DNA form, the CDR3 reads TGTGCCAGTAGTACCCGGGAACAGGGTGCCGGATGGTCCCAGCATTTT.

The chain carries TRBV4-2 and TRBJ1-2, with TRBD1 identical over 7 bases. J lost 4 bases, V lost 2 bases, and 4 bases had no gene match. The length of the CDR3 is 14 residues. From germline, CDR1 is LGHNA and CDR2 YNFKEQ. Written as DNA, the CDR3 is TGTGCCAGCAGCCAAAAAGACAGGGCCTATGGCTACACCTTC. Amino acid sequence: CASSQKDRAYGYTF.

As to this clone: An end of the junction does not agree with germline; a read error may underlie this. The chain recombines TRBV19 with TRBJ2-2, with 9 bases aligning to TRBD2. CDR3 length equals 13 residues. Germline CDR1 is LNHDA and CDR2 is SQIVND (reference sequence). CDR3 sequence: CASSTSGIGGLFF. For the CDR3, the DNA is TGTGCCAGTAGTACTAGCGGGATTGGGGGGCTGTTTTTT.

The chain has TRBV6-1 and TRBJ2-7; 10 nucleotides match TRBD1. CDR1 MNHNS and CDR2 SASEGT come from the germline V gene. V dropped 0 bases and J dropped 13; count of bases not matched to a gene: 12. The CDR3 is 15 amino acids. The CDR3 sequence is CASSEAAPGQGLGYF. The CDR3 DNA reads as TGTGCCAGCAGTGAAGCGGCCCCGGGACAGGGGCTCGGATACTTC.

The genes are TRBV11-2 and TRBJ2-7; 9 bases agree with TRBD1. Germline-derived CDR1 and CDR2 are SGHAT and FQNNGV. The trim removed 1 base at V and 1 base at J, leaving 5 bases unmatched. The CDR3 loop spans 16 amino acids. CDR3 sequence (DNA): TGTGCCAGCAGCTTAGGGACGACAGGGGGTTCCTACGAGCAGTACTTC. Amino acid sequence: CASSLGTTGGSYEQYF.

This chain's CDR3 is CASSVGQFSTDTQYF. For the CDR3, the DNA is TGCGCCAGCAGCGTAGGACAGTTTAGCACAGATACGCAGTATTTT. The gene calls are TRBV5-1 and TRBJ2-3; the D gene is possibly TRBD1 (6 bases). Germline V gene sequence: CDR1 SGHRS, CDR2 YFSETQ. This CDR3 comprises 15 residues. V was trimmed by 4 bases and J by 0 bases, leaving 12 bases between them.

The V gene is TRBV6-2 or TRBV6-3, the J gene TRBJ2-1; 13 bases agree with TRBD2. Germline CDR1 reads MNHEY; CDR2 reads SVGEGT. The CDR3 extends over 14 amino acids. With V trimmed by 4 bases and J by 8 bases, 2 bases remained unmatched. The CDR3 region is CASSSTSGGYEQFF. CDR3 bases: TGTGCCAGCAGTTCGACTAGCGGGGGGTATGAGCAGTTCTTC.

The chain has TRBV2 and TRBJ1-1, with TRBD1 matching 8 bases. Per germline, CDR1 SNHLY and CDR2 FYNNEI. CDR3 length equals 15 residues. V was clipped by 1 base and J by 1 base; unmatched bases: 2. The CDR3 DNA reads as TGTGCCAGCAGTGAAGAGGGGACAGGGAACACTGAAGCTTTCTTT. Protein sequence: CASSEEGTGNTEAFF.

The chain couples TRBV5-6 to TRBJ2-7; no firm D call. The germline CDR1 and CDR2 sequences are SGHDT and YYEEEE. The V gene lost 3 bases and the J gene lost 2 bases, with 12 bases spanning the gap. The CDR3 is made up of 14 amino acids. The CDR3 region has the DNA TGTGCCAGCAGCTCGCCGACTTCAGCCTACGAGCAGTACTTC. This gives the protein CASSSPTSAYEQYF. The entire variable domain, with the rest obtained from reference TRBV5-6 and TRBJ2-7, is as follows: DAGVTQSPTHLIKTRGQQVTLRCSPKSGHDTVSWYQQALGQGPQFIFQYYEEEERQRGNFPDRFSGHQFPNYSSELNVNALLLGDSALYLCASSSPTSAYEQYFGPGTRLTVT.